The T cell receptor (beta chain) described here comes from a study of response to subunit inactivated influenza vaccine. Overall study findings and caveats: Seasonal influenza vaccination, on each occasion, was suggested by the authors to recruit few new T cells.

This CDR3 has 17 amino acids. Germline V gene lookup returns CDR1 LGHNA and CDR2 YSLEER. Turning to this clonotype: Its antigen is undetermined. This may be a read error, as it is one base from a much larger clone.

TCRdb processed the RT-PCR reads anew with MiXCR; each CDR3 protein has one entry. Counted here are fewer than 250,000 distinct CDR3 sequences, about an eighth occurring once; the ten biggest clones make up 20% to 30%. Sequenced material: CD8+ T cells sorted from PBMCs, taken less than 6 days after vaccination. This sequence originates from a man aged 50 or older who received an inactivated influenza vaccine. The J gene is TRBJ1-5, the V gene TRBV4-3; D is possibly TRBD1 (5 bases). In DNA, the CDR3 is TGCGTCAGCAGCCAAGAAGGGCTCTCGGGGGGCAATCAGCCCCAGCATTTT. Protein: CVSSQEGLSGGNQPQHF.